This T cell receptor (beta chain) was retrieved from a study of beta chain features in type 1 diabetes. There are a few counts of this clone. Antigen specificity is unknown. Overall study results and limits: A cDNA-based sequencing approach could over-represent cells with high TCR expression.

What was sequenced were expressed TCRB transcripts, since all of the isolated RNA had been reverse transcribed. TCRdb's copy holds only in-frame clones and misses some; the assay was immunoSEQ multiplex PCR. The sample has some 300,000 clones, about 8.5% seen once. The source of this sequence is a woman under 30 in good health. Source material: central memory CD4+ T cells from blood.

The CDR3 protein is CASSLYPVVSGTQVAEQFF. CDR3 in DNA: TGTGCCAGCAGCTTATACCCCGTGGTGAGTGGAACCCAAGTCGCCGAGCAGTTCTTC. V gene TRBV7-2 combines with J gene TRBJ2-1; no clear D. Per germline, CDR1 SGHTA and CDR2 FQGNSA. V lost 2 bases to trimming and J lost 10 bases, with 30 bases between them. The CDR3 consists of 19 residues.